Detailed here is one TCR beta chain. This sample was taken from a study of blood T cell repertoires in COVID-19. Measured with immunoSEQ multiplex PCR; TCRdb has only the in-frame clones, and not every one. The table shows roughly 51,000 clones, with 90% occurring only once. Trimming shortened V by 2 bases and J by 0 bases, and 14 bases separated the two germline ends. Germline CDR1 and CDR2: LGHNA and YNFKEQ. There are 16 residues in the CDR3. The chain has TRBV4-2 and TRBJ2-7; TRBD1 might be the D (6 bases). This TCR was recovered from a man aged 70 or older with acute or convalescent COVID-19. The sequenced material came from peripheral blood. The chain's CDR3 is CASSQSARDTSYEQYF. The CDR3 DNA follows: TGTGCCAGCAGCCAATCCGCGAGGGACACCTCCTACGAGCAGTACTTC.